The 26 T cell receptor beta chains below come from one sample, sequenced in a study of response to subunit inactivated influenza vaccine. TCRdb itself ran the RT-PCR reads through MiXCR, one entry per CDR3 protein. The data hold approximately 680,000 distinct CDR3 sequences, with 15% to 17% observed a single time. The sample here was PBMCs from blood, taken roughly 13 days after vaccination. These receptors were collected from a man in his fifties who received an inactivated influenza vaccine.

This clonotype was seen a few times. The chain's CDR3 is CASTTDGLGGREQFF. The CDR3 DNA sequence: TGTGCCAGCACCACTGACGGACTAGGGGGGAGGGAGCAGTTCTTC. This sequence joins TRBV12-3 or TRBV12-4 and TRBJ2-1, with D maybe TRBD2 (7 bases). This CDR3 region has 15 residues. V was cut by 7 bases and J by 10 bases, with 23 bases left in between.

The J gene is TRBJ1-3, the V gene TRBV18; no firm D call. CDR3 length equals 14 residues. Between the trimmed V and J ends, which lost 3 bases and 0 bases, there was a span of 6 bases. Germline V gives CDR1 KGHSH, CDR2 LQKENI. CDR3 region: CASSPGYSGNTIYF. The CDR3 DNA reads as TGTGCCAGCTCACCTGGATACTCTGGAAACACCATATATTTT.

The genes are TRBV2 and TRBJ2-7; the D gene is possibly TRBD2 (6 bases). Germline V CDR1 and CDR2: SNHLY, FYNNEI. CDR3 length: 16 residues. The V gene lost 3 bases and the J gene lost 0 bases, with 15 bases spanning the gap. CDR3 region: CASSEPAGEASYEQYF. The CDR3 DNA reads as TGTGCCAGCAGTGAGCCCGCCGGGGAGGCCTCCTACGAGCAGTACTTC.

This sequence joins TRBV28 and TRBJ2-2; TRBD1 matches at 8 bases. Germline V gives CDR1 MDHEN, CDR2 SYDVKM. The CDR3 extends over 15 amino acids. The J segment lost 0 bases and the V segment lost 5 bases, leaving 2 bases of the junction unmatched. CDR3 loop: CASSTTGANTGELFF. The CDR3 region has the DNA TGTGCCAGCAGTACGACAGGGGCGAACACCGGGGAGCTGTTTTTT. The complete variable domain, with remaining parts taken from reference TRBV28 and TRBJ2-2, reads DVKVTQSSRYLVKRTGEKVFLECVQDMDHENMFWYRQDPGLGLRLIYFSYDVKMKEKGDIPEGYSVSREKKERFSLILESASTNQTSMYLCASSTTGANTGELFFGEGSRLTVL.

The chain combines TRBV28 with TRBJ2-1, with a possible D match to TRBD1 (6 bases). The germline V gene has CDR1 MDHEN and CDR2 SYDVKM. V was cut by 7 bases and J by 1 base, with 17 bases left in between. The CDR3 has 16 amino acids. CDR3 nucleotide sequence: TGTGCCAGCAAAGGACAGACTCTTAGGTCCTACAATGAGCAGTTCTTC. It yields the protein CASKGQTLRSYNEQFF.

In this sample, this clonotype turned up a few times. For the CDR3, the DNA is TGCAGTGCTAGAGATCCGTACAGTCAGGCCCAGTACTTC. Translated, it gives CSARDPYSQAQYF. The gene calls are TRBV20-1 and TRBJ2-5; no clear D. Germline values: CDR1 DFQATT, CDR2 SNEGSKA (reference sequence). This CDR3 contains 13 residues. With 0 bases removed from V and 9 bases from J, the gap between germline ends came to 14 bases.

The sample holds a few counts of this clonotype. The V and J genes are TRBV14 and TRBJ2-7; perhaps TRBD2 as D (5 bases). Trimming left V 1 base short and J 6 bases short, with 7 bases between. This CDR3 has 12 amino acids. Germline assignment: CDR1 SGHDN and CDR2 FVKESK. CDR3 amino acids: CASSQGSVEQYF. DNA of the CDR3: TGTGCCAGCAGCCAAGGTAGCGTCGAGCAGTACTTC.

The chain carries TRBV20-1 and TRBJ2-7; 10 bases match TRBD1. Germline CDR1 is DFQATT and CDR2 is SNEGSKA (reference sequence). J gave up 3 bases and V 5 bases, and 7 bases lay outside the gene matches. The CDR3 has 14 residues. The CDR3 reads CSAPRRDRGYEQYF. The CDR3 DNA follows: TGCAGTGCTCCCAGACGGGACAGGGGCTACGAGCAGTACTTC.

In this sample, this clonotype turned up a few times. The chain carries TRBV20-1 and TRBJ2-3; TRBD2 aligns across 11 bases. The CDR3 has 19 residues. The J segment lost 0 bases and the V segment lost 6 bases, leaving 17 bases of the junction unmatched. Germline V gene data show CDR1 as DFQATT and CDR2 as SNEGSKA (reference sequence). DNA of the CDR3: TGCAGTGCAGCACCCGAGATAGCGGGGGGGTTAAGAAGCACAGATACGCAGTATTTT. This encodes CSAAPEIAGGLRSTDTQYF.

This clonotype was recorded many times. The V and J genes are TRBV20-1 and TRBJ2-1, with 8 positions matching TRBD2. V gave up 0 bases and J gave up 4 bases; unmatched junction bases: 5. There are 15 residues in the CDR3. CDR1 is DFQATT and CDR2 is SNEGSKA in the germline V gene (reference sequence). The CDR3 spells CSARESGSGYNEQFF. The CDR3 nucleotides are TGCAGTGCTAGAGAGAGCGGGAGCGGGTACAATGAGCAGTTCTTC.

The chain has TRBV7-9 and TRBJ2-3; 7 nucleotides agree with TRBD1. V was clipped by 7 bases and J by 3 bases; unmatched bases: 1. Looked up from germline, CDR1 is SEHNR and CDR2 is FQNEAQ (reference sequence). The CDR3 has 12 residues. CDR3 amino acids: CASTRGTDTQYF. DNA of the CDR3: TGTGCCAGCACCAGGGGGACAGATACGCAGTATTTT.

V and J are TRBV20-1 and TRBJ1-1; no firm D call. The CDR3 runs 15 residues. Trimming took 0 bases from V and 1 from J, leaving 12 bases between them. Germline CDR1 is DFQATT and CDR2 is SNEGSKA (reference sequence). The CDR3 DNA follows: TGCAGTGCTAGAGATTCAGAAAAGGGGAACACTGAAGCTTTCTTT. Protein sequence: CSARDSEKGNTEAFF.

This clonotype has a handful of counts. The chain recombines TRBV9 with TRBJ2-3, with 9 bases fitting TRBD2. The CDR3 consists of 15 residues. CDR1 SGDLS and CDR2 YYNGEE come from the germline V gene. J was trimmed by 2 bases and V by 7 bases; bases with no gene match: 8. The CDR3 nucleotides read TGTGCCAGCCGACGGGCGGGGGGGTTCACAGATACGCAGTATTTT. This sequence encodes CASRRAGGFTDTQYF.

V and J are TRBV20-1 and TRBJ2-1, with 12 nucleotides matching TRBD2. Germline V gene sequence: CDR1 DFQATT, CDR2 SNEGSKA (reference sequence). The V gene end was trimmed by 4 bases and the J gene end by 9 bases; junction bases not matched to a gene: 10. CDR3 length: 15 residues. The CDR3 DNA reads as TGCAGTGCTATGGGGACTAGCGGGCCCTGGGGTGAGCAGTTCTTC. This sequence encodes CSAMGTSGPWGEQFF.

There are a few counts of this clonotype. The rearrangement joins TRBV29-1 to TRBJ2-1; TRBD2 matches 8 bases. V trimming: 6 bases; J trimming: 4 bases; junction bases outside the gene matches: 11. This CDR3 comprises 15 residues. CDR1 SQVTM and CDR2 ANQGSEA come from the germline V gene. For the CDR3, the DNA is TGCAGCGTCGGGGGGGGTCAGAACGTTTACAATGAGCAGTTCTTC. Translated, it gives CSVGGGQNVYNEQFF.

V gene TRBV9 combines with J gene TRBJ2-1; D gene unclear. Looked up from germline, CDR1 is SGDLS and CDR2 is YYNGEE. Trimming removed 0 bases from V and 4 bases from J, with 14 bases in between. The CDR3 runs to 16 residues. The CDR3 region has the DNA TGTGCCAGCAGCGTAGGGTCGGGTTTGGAGTACAATGAGCAGTTCTTC. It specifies CASSVGSGLEYNEQFF.

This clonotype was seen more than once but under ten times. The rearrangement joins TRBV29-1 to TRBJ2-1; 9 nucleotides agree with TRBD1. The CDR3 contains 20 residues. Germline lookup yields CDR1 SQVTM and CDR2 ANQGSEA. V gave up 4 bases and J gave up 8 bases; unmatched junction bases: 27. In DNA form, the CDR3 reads TGCAGCGTTGGGGAACCCAACAACCAAAAATGGGGGACAGGGAGGCATGAGCAGTTCTTC. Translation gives CSVGEPNNQKWGTGRHEQFF.

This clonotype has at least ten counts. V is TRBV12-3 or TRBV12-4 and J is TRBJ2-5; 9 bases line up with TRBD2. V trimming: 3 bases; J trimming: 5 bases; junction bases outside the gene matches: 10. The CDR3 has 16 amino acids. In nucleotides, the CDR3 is TGTGCCAGCAGTTTCATGAATCTAGCGGGATCGGAGACCCAGTACTTC. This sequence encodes CASSFMNLAGSETQYF.

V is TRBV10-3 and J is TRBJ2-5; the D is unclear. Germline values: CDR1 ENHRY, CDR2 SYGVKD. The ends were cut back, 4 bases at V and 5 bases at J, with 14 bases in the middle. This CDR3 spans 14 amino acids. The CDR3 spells CAISVQAPAETQYF. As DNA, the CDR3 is TGTGCCATCAGTGTCCAGGCCCCCGCGGAGACCCAGTACTTC.

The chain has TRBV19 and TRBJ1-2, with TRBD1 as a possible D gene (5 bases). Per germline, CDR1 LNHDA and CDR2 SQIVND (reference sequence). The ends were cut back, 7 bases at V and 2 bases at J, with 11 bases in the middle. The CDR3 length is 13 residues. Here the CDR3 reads CASIRGANYGYTF. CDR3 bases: TGTGCCAGTATCCGAGGGGCGAACTATGGCTACACCTTC.

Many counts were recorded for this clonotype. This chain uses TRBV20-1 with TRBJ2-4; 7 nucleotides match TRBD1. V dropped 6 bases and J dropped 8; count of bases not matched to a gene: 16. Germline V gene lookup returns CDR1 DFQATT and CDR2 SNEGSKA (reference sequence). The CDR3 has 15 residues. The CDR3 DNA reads TGCAGTGCCGAGGGGGCCGAAGGGGTGGTGGACATTCAGTACTTC. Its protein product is CSAEGAEGVVDIQYF.

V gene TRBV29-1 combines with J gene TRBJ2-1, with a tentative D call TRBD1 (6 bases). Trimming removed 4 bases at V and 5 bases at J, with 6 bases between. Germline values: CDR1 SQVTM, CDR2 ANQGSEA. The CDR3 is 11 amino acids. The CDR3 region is CSVGGHNEQFF. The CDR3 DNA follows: TGCAGCGTTGGGGGGCACAATGAGCAGTTCTTC.

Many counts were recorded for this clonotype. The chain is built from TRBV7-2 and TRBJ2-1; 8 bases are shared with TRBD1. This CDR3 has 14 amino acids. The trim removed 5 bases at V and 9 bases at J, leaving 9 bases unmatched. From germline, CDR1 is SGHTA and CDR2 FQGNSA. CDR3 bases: TGTGCCAGCAGCCCGCGACAGGGGCCGGGTGAGCAGTTCTTC. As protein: CASSPRQGPGEQFF.

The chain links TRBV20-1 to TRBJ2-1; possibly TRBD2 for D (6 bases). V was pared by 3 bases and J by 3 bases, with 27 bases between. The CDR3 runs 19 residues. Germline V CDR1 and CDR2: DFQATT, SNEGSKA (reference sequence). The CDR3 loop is CSARSDTGTRKRIYNEQFF. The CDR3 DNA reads TGCAGTGCTAGGTCGGATACCGGGACTCGGAAAAGAATCTACAATGAGCAGTTCTTC.

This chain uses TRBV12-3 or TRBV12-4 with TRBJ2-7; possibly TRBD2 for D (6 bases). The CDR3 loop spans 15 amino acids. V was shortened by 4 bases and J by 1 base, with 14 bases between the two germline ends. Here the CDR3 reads CASSSSGLPSYEQYF. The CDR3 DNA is TGTGCCAGCAGTTCGTCCGGACTACCATCCTACGAGCAGTACTTC.

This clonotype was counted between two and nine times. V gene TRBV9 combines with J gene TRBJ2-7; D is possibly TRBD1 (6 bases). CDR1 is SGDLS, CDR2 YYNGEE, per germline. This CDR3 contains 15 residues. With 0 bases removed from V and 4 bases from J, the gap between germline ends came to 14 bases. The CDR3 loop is CASSVGRDTTYEQYF. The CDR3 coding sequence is TGTGCCAGCAGCGTAGGTCGGGACACAACTTACGAGCAGTACTTC. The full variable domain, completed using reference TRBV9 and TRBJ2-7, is DSGVTQTPKHLITATGQRVTLRCSPRSGDLSVYWYQQSLDQGLQFLIQYYNGEERAKGNILERFSAQQFPDLHSELNLSSLELGDSALYFCASSVGRDTTYEQYFGPGTRLTVT.